Below are 26 T cell receptor beta chains sequenced from a single sample in a study of T cell changes during pregnancy in multiple sclerosis. This table comes from immunoSEQ multiplex PCR, and its TCRdb copy is limited to in-frame clones, with some not included. The sample holds 45,000 to 75,000 clones, 80% to 95% seen once. The specimen was peripheral blood, collected in the first trimester of pregnancy. Receptors were obtained from a female donor with multiple sclerosis, enrolled in a pregnancy study.

The chain employs TRBV4-3 and TRBJ1-5; no clear D gene. V lost 3 bases and J 9 bases, leaving 15 bases between the germline ends. The CDR3 sequence is 14 residues long. Germline V gene data show CDR1 as LGHNA and CDR2 as YSLEER. CDR3 sequence: CASSQAGTVPPQHF. CDR3 DNA: TGCGCCAGCAGCCAGGCCGGAACAGTTCCGCCCCAGCATTTT.

The V gene is TRBV7-2, the J gene TRBJ1-1; unclear D gene. The CDR3 is made up of 15 amino acids. Germline V CDR1 and CDR2: SGHTA, FQGNSA. Trimming left V 5 bases short and J 5 bases short, with 18 bases between. CDR3 protein: CASSGKRFTGTEAFF. For the CDR3, the DNA is TGTGCCAGCAGCGGAAAACGCTTCACGGGGACTGAAGCTTTCTTT.

This clone was recorded once. The chain is built from TRBV2 and TRBJ1-2, with 10 bases matching TRBD1. With V trimmed by 6 bases and J by 5 bases, 12 bases remained unmatched. Germline V gene data show CDR1 as SNHLY and CDR2 as FYNNEI. The CDR3 is 16 residues long. CDR3 amino acids: CASRGRDRGFLYGYTF. CDR3 bases: TGTGCCAGCAGGGGCCGGGACAGGGGCTTTCTTTATGGCTACACCTTC.

This clone was found a few times. The V gene is TRBV7-6, the J gene TRBJ1-5; the D is unclear. The CDR3 runs 13 residues. Germline CDR1 is SGHVS and CDR2 is FNYEAQ. V gave up 5 bases and J gave up 2 bases, with 7 bases separating them. The CDR3 here is CASSPRGNQPQHF. The DNA of the CDR3 is TGTGCCAGCAGCCCTCGTGGCAATCAGCCCCAGCATTTT.

The chain recombines TRBV13 with TRBJ1-2; D is perhaps TRBD1 (5 bases). Germline CDR1 reads PRHDT; CDR2 reads FYEKMQ (reference sequence). V lost 3 bases to trimming and J lost 0 bases, with 8 bases between them. This CDR3 is built from 14 residues. In DNA form, the CDR3 reads TGTGCCAGCAGCTTCAGGGCCCCTAACTATGGCTACACCTTC. This gives the protein CASSFRAPNYGYTF.

This clone was seen just once. This CDR3 reads CASSERIGSGYEQYF. The DNA for the CDR3 is TGTGCCAGCAGTGAAAGGATCGGGTCGGGCTACGAGCAGTACTTC. J is TRBJ2-7 and V is TRBV6-1, with no clear D. This CDR3 contains 15 residues. From germline, CDR1 is MNHNS and CDR2 SASEGT. V lost 2 bases and J lost 3, with 14 bases in between.

The chain employs TRBV4-1 and TRBJ2-3; D unclear. The CDR3 has 16 residues. V was trimmed by 0 bases and J by 4 bases, leaving 14 bases between them. Germline loops: CDR1 MGHRA, CDR2 YSYEKL. The CDR3 protein is CASSQDLGFMADTQYF. The CDR3 bases are TGCGCCAGCAGCCAAGATTTGGGCTTTATGGCAGATACGCAGTATTTT.

The chain uses TRBV11-3 and TRBJ1-2; D not certain. CDR1 and CDR2 from the germline V gene are SGHNT and YENEEA. V was cut by 2 bases and J by 4 bases, with 8 bases left in between. The CDR3 extends over 13 amino acids. CDR3 DNA: TGTGCCAGCAGCTTACCGAACGGCTATGGCTACACCTTC. It encodes CASSLPNGYGYTF.

The chain carries TRBV6-5 and TRBJ2-5; TRBD1 is a possible D gene (6 bases). The germline V gene has CDR1 MNHEY and CDR2 SVGAGI. The CDR3 sequence is 14 residues long. The V and J ends lost 4 bases and 1 base respectively, with 10 bases between them. This chain's CDR3 is CASSSQGPQETQYF. The CDR3 DNA follows: TGTGCCAGCAGTTCACAGGGACCCCAAGAGACCCAGTACTTC.

The chain joins TRBV9 to TRBJ2-2; TRBD2 is a possible D gene (6 bases). The germline gives CDR1 SGDLS, CDR2 YYNGEE. The CDR3 sequence is 16 residues long. V lost 3 bases, J lost 0 bases, and 12 bases lay in between. CDR3: CASSGPGLSNTGELFF. CDR3 DNA: TGTGCCAGCAGCGGTCCGGGACTCTCGAACACCGGGGAGCTGTTTTTT.

V and J are TRBV5-1 and TRBJ2-7; 7 bases match TRBD2. Germline V CDR1 and CDR2: SGHRS, YFSETQ. V trimming: 0 bases; J trimming: 0 bases; junction bases outside the gene matches: 3. The CDR3 spans 15 residues. This CDR3 is CASSLAAGVSYEQYF. As DNA, the CDR3 is TGCGCCAGCAGCTTGGCTGCGGGAGTCTCCTACGAGCAGTACTTC.

The V gene is TRBV2, the J gene TRBJ2-7, with 10 bases fitting TRBD2. Looked up from germline, CDR1 is SNHLY and CDR2 is FYNNEI. The CDR3 runs to 14 residues. Unmatched junction bases numbered 8, after V lost 7 bases and J lost 5 bases. Here the CDR3 reads CASNPAGGIHEQYF. The CDR3 nucleotides are TGTGCCAGCAACCCAGCGGGGGGGATTCACGAGCAGTACTTC.

The V call is TRBV25-1, the J call TRBJ2-2; D gene ambiguous. The CDR3 sequence is 14 residues long. Trimming shortened V by 2 bases and J by 5 bases, and 9 bases separated the two germline ends. Germline CDR1 MGHDK, CDR2 SYGVNS. The CDR3 DNA follows: TGTGCCAGCAGTGAACCCCATCGGACCGGGGAGCTGTTTTTT. It translates to CASSEPHRTGELFF.

The chain combines TRBV18 with TRBJ1-1, with D hard to call. The V end lost 2 bases, the J end lost 4 bases, and 11 bases lay between the germline ends. Germline V gene data show CDR1 as KGHSH and CDR2 as LQKENI. The CDR3 totals 14 residues. The CDR3 spells CASSPAMGSTEAFF. CDR3 nucleotides: TGTGCCAGCTCACCAGCGATGGGGAGCACTGAAGCTTTCTTT.

The rearrangement links TRBV7-9 to TRBJ1-2; no reliable D call. CDR1 is SEHNR, CDR2 FQNEAQ, per germline (reference sequence). V dropped 1 base and J dropped 2 bases, with 5 bases sitting between them. The CDR3 has 13 amino acids. The DNA for the CDR3 is TGTGCCAGCAGCTTAGGCGTGAACTATGGCTACACCTTC. Its translation: CASSLGVNYGYTF.

V usage is TRBV7-3 and J usage is TRBJ2-2; perhaps TRBD1 as D (6 bases). The CDR3 is 14 residues long. The V end lost 2 bases, the J end lost 5 bases, and 9 bases lay between the germline ends. The V gene's germline CDR1 is SGHTA and CDR2 FQGTGA. In nucleotides, the CDR3 is TGTGCCAGCAGCTTATTACAGGGTACCGGGGAGCTGTTTTTT. This encodes CASSLLQGTGELFF.

This clone was picked up one time. J is TRBJ1-2 and V is TRBV14, with D maybe TRBD1 (6 bases). The CDR3 is 15 amino acids. The germline V and J ends were trimmed by 5 bases and 8 bases, with 21 bases remaining between them. CDR1 SGHDN and CDR2 FVKESK come from the germline V gene. The CDR3 loop is CASSAKIGPGEGYTF. As DNA, the CDR3 is TGTGCCAGCAGCGCAAAAATCGGTCCAGGGGAAGGCTACACCTTC.

This chain connects TRBV11-2 to TRBJ2-5; 9 nucleotides match TRBD2. Germline trimming cut 3 bases from V and 4 bases from J; bases unmatched to any gene: 6. Germline CDR1 and CDR2: SGHAT and FQNNGV. This CDR3 is 15 amino acids long. Written as DNA, the CDR3 is TGTGCCAGCAGCTTTCTCGCGGGGGGGGGAGAGACCCAGTACTTC. Translated, it gives CASSFLAGGGETQYF.

CDR3 coding DNA: TGCAGCGTTGAAGATCCCAGGGGAACTGAAGCTTTCTTT. Its translation is CSVEDPRGTEAFF. This sequence joins TRBV29-1 and TRBJ1-1, with D possibly matching TRBD1 (6 bases). V dropped 0 bases and J dropped 5 bases, with 10 bases sitting between them. This CDR3 is 13 amino acids long. The germline CDR1 and CDR2 sequences are SQVTM and ANQGSEA.

The chain links TRBV7-6 to TRBJ1-1; the match to TRBD1 covers 8 bases. The CDR3 sequence is 15 residues long. CDR1 is SGHVS and CDR2 is FNYEAQ in the germline V gene. V lost 5 bases, J lost 5 bases, and 10 bases stayed unmatched. This CDR3 reads CASSPDRGRETEAFF. In nucleotides, the CDR3 is TGTGCCAGCAGCCCCGACAGGGGAAGAGAAACTGAAGCTTTCTTT.

The chain uses TRBV28 and TRBJ2-2; TRBD2 matches at 12 bases. The germline gives CDR1 MDHEN, CDR2 SYDVKM. The CDR3 runs 17 residues. Losses at the gene ends were 4 bases for V and 1 base for J; bases not matched to a gene: 4. In DNA form, the CDR3 reads TGTGCCAGCAGTTCAAGACTAGCGGGGGTGAACACCGGGGAGCTGTTTTTT. Amino acid sequence: CASSSRLAGVNTGELFF. Complete variable domain (other parts from reference TRBV28 and TRBJ2-2): DVKVTQSSRYLVKRTGEKVFLECVQDMDHENMFWYRQDPGLGLRLIYFSYDVKMKEKGDIPEGYSVSREKKERFSLILESASTNQTSMYLCASSSRLAGVNTGELFFGEGSRLTVL.

The chain recombines TRBV5-5 with TRBJ2-3; 9 bases align to TRBD1. The CDR3 covers 11 residues. Germline V gene data show CDR1 as SGHKS and CDR2 as YYEKEE (reference sequence). The CDR3 DNA sequence: TGTGCGACCGACAGGGGGGATACGCAGTATTTT. Amino acid sequence: CATDRGDTQYF.

J is TRBJ2-5 and V is TRBV4-2; D is possibly TRBD2 (5 bases). CDR3 length: 14 residues. The germline V gene encodes CDR1 LGHNA and CDR2 YNFKEQ. V shed 0 bases and J shed 5 bases, with 10 bases lying between them. CDR3: CASSQDFSDETQYF. CDR3 DNA: TGTGCCAGCAGCCAAGATTTTAGCGACGAGACCCAGTACTTC.

In the case of this clone: Its ends do not fully match the called genes, so a read error is possible. This chain connects TRBV7-2 to TRBJ1-2; TRBD1 agrees at 9 bases. The CDR3 extends over 16 amino acids. Germline V gives CDR1 SGHTA, CDR2 FQGNSA. This chain's CDR3 is CASILGQGTFSYGYTF. The CDR3 DNA is TGTGCCAGCATCTTAGGACAGGGGACTTTTAGCTATGGCTACACCTTC.

This chain connects TRBV11-2 to TRBJ1-6; TRBD1 aligns across 7 bases. CDR3 length equals 15 residues. The J segment lost 3 bases and the V segment lost 4 bases, leaving 3 bases of the junction unmatched. CDR1 and CDR2 from the germline V gene are SGHAT and FQNNGV. The CDR3 nucleotides read TGTGCCAGCAGCTCCGGGACAGACTATAATTCACCCCTCCACTTT. Protein sequence: CASSSGTDYNSPLHF.

DNA of the CDR3: TGTGCCAGCAGCTTGCGGGGGAACACTGAAGCTTTCTTT. It translates to CASSLRGNTEAFF. The rearrangement joins TRBV5-6 to TRBJ1-1, with unresolved D. Germline loops: CDR1 SGHDT, CDR2 YYEEEE. V was cut by 1 base and J by 1 base, with 5 bases left in between. The CDR3 is 13 amino acids. Together with reference TRBV5-6 and TRBJ1-1, the CDR3 gives the full variable domain: DAGVTQSPTHLIKTRGQQVTLRCSPKSGHDTVSWYQQALGQGPQFIFQYYEEEERQRGNFPDRFSGHQFPNYSSELNVNALLLGDSALYLCASSLRGNTEAFFGQGTRLTVV.